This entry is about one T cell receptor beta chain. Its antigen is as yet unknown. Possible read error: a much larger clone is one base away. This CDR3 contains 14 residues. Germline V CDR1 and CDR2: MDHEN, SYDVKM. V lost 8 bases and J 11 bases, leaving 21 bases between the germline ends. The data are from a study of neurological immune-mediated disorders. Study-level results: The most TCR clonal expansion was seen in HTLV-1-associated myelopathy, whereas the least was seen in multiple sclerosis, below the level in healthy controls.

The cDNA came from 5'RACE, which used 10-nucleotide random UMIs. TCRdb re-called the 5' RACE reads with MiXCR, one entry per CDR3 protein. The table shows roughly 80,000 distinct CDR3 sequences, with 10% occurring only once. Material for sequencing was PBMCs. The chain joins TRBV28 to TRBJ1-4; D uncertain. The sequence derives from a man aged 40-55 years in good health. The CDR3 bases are TGTGCCAGCTTGGGTACTTTGTGGGCGTTTAAACTGTTTTTT. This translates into CASLGTLWAFKLFF.